Listed here is a single T cell receptor (beta chain). Only in-frame clones appear in the TCRdb table, and some are missing; sequencing was by immunoSEQ multiplex PCR. Here the sample spans about 2.2 million clones, 85% to 95% being singletons. The record originates from a study of shared clonotypes between healthy human individuals. Trimming shortened V by 0 bases and J by 8 bases, and 17 bases separated the two germline ends. The CDR3 spans 16 residues. Germline V gives CDR1 LNHDA, CDR2 SQIVND (reference sequence). CD45RO-negative, CCR7-selected cells formed the naive CD8 fraction, which excluded terminally differentiated effector memory CD45RA+ cells.

This TCR derives from a man aged 18-30 years in good health. Some clones in this sample may be carry-over from other donors' samples. Sequencing used naive CD8+ T cells from PBMCs. This chain links TRBV19 with TRBJ2-1; D ambiguous. The DNA for the CDR3 is TGTGCCAGTAGTATAGATCTGGAGTTTTTAATCGATGAGCAGTTCTTC. Amino acid sequence: CASSIDLEFLIDEQFF.